Below, 30 T cell receptor beta chains from the same sample are listed, as sequenced in a study of a mutant IDH1 vaccine in newly diagnosed glioma. Profiled with immunoSEQ multiplex PCR; TCRdb holds only in-frame clones, not every one. The table includes around 82,000 clones, approximately 80% detected once. Noted time point: baseline, week 1 (first vaccination visit). Treatment given: pre-vaccination baseline after standard-of-care therapy. Sequences were derived from PBMCs, sampled from a glioma patient treated with radiotherapy, temozolomide or both. Receptor source: a man in his forties with glioma. Some clones in this sample may be carry-over from other donors' samples.

The chain couples TRBV10-1 to TRBJ1-2; D is undetermined. The CDR3 has 13 residues. Between the trimmed V and J ends, which lost 3 bases and 4 bases, there was a span of 9 bases. The germline V gene has CDR1 WNHNN and CDR2 SYGVQD (reference sequence). CDR3 residues: CASSEDTRYGYTF. Here the CDR3 DNA reads TGCGCCAGCAGTGAAGACACTCGCTATGGCTACACCTTC.

This clone was picked up a small number of times. This rearrangement joins TRBV7-6 to TRBJ1-1; D is unresolved. CDR3 size: 13 residues. CDR1 SGHVS and CDR2 FNYEAQ come from the germline V gene. V was shortened by 5 bases and J by 1 base, with 8 bases between the two germline ends. CDR3 coding DNA: TGTGCCAGCAGCGACCTTTGGAACACTGAAGCTTTCTTT. This translates into CASSDLWNTEAFF. Supplemented by reference TRBV7-6 and TRBJ1-1, the full variable domain reads GAGVSQSPRYKVTKRGQDVALRCDPISGHVSLYWYRQALGQGPEFLTYFNYEAQQDKSGLPNDRFSAERPEGSISTLTIQRTEQRDSAMYRCASSDLWNTEAFFGQGTRLTVV.

This clone was detected once. The chain carries TRBV18 and TRBJ2-5; no clear D gene. The V end was cut by 4 bases, the J end by 4 bases, with 25 bases between. From germline, CDR1 is KGHSH and CDR2 LQKENI. The CDR3 spans 18 residues. The chain's CDR3 is CASSRTPSVGTEGETQYF. CDR3 DNA: TGTGCCAGCTCACGAACACCCTCTGTGGGTACAGAAGGAGAGACCCAGTACTTC.

V is TRBV13 and J is TRBJ1-6; D is undetermined. This CDR3 has 15 amino acids. Germline V gives CDR1 PRHDT, CDR2 FYEKMQ (reference sequence). Between the trimmed V and J ends, which lost 0 bases and 2 bases, there was a span of 5 bases. The CDR3, as DNA: TGTGCCAGCAGCTTAGGGGTAACCTATAATTCACCCCTCCACTTT. Protein: CASSLGVTYNSPLHF.

This chain connects TRBV27 to TRBJ1-6; no clear D gene. Germline assignment: CDR1 MNHEY and CDR2 SMNVEV (reference sequence). Trimming left V 6 bases short and J 5 bases short, with 8 bases between. This CDR3 comprises 13 residues. In nucleotides, the CDR3 is TGTGCCAGCAGACGGCTCGATAATTCACCCCTCCACTTT. This sequence encodes CASRRLDNSPLHF.

The gene calls are TRBV4-1 and TRBJ2-5; no clear D. This CDR3 is 13 amino acids long. Germline values: CDR1 MGHRA, CDR2 YSYEKL. Trimming stripped 1 base from V and 3 bases from J, with 6 bases between. The CDR3 DNA sequence: TGCGCCAGCAGCCAAGTAGGTAAAGAGACCCAGTACTTC. This gives the protein CASSQVGKETQYF.

This clone has a single count. The chain carries TRBV30 and TRBJ2-7, with D tentatively TRBD1 (5 bases). Trimming cost V 0 bases and J 10 bases, with 13 bases left between them. The CDR3 spans 12 residues. The germline V gene encodes CDR1 GTSNPN and CDR2 SVGIG (reference sequence). The CDR3 loop is CAWSVTGSGQYF. CDR3 DNA: TGTGCCTGGAGTGTAACAGGTTCTGGACAGTACTTC.

This chain joins TRBV5-4 and TRBJ1-2; TRBD1 matches 7 bases. V trimming: 4 bases; J trimming: 2 bases; junction bases outside the gene matches: 8. The CDR3 sequence is 15 residues long. Germline assignment: CDR1 SGHNT and CDR2 YYREEE (reference sequence). The chain's CDR3 is CASSIRQGGNYGYTF. CDR3 nucleotide sequence: TGTGCCAGCAGCATCAGACAGGGAGGGAACTATGGCTACACCTTC.

The rearrangement joins TRBV14 to TRBJ2-1; possible D gene TRBD2, 5 bases. Germline V lookup: CDR1 SGHDN, CDR2 FVKESK. The V end was cut by 4 bases, the J end by 9 bases, with 10 bases between. The CDR3 consists of 12 residues. CDR3 amino acids: CASSPSRGEQFF. The CDR3 nucleotides are TGTGCCAGCAGCCCCTCACGGGGTGAGCAGTTCTTC. Full variable domain (rest looked up from reference TRBV14 and TRBJ2-1): EAGVTQFPSHSVIEKGQTVTLRCDPISGHDNLYWYRRVMGKEIKFLLHFVKESKQDESGMPNNRFLAERTGGTYSTLKVQPAELEDSGVYFCASSPSRGEQFFGPGTRLTVL.

The rearrangement links TRBV5-6 to TRBJ2-7, with 9 bases aligning to TRBD1. J was trimmed by 12 bases and V by 4 bases; bases with no gene match: 17. Germline V gene lookup returns CDR1 SGHDT and CDR2 YYEEEE. The CDR3 loop spans 15 amino acids. In DNA form, the CDR3 reads TGTGCCAGCAGCCCGACCGGGACAGGGTTTTCCCGGTGGTACTTC. Translation: CASSPTGTGFSRWYF.

This clone showed up just once. The chain links TRBV6-5 to TRBJ1-6; D may be TRBD1 (5 bases). Germline CDR1 and CDR2: MNHEY and SVGAGI. The V end was cut by 6 bases, the J end by 9 bases, with 15 bases between. The CDR3 is made up of 14 amino acids. In DNA form, the CDR3 reads TGTGCCAGCAGACAAGGGACTCCAATTTCACCCCTCCACTTT. It encodes CASRQGTPISPLHF.

This chain's CDR3 is CASSPRTGHYNSPLHF. The CDR3 nucleotides read TGTGCCAGCAGCCCAAGGACAGGACACTATAATTCACCCCTCCACTTT. The gene calls are TRBV5-8 and TRBJ1-6, with 7 bases matching TRBD1. This CDR3 comprises 16 residues. Germline values: CDR1 SGHTS, CDR2 YDEGEE. Trimming removed 4 bases from V and 3 bases from J; junction bases left unmatched: 7.

This clone has a single count. The chain recombines TRBV19 with TRBJ2-7; D uncertain. The CDR3 has 15 amino acids. V lost 4 bases and J 2 bases, leaving 15 bases between the germline ends. Germline V gene sequence: CDR1 LNHDA, CDR2 SQIVND (reference sequence). CDR3 in DNA: TGTGCCAGTAGTAAGACATCAGGTAACCCCTACGAGCAGTACTTC. Amino acid sequence: CASSKTSGNPYEQYF.

This chain joins TRBV14 and TRBJ1-6; the D is unclear. Germline CDR1 is SGHDN and CDR2 is FVKESK. The CDR3 spans 13 residues. V lost 4 bases and J 10 bases, leaving 11 bases between the germline ends. CDR3: CASSPLGDSPLHF. The DNA of the CDR3 is TGTGCCAGCAGCCCACTTGGAGACTCACCCCTCCACTTT.

This chain joins TRBV5-6 and TRBJ1-2; D may be TRBD1 (6 bases). Trimming pared 4 bases from V and 1 base from J, leaving 14 bases between. The CDR3 has 15 residues. CDR1 is SGHDT, CDR2 YYEEEE, per germline. The CDR3 protein is CASSPVPTGNYGYTF. CDR3 sequence (DNA): TGTGCCAGCAGCCCTGTTCCGACAGGTAACTATGGCTACACCTTC.

This chain links TRBV29-1 with TRBJ1-2, with a tentative D call TRBD1 (6 bases). Trimming took off 8 bases at V and 3 bases at J, with 16 bases between the two ends. CDR1 and CDR2 from the germline V gene are SQVTM and ANQGSEA. This CDR3 spans 13 amino acids. CDR3 DNA: TGCAGCTCGAGGGGGGGCGCGGACTATGGCTACACCTTC. The encoded protein is CSSRGGADYGYTF.

The V call is TRBV6-5, the J call TRBJ2-2; TRBD1 aligns across 7 bases. This CDR3 is built from 15 residues. J was trimmed by 0 bases and V by 3 bases; bases with no gene match: 1. Germline assignment: CDR1 MNHEY and CDR2 SVGAGI. The DNA of the CDR3 is TGTGCCAGCAGTTATGGGACAGCGAACACCGGGGAGCTGTTTTTT. Translated: CASSYGTANTGELFF.

The rearrangement uses TRBV18 and TRBJ1-2; weak D call: TRBD1 (6 bases). CDR3 size: 17 residues. Germline loops: CDR1 KGHSH, CDR2 LQKENI. Trimming cost V 0 bases and J 0 bases, with 14 bases left between them. The CDR3 spells CASSPPTGQGSNYGYTF. The CDR3 coding sequence is TGTGCCAGCTCACCACCGACAGGACAAGGATCTAACTATGGCTACACCTTC.

This clone was detected only a few times. The chain recombines TRBV4-1 with TRBJ1-1; perhaps TRBD1 as D (5 bases). Trimming left V 4 bases short and J 4 bases short, with 10 bases between. The CDR3 sequence is 13 residues long. Germline CDR1 reads MGHRA; CDR2 reads YSYEKL. The CDR3 protein is CASSLRGGTEAFF. As DNA, the CDR3 is TGCGCCAGCAGCCTCCGGGGGGGCACTGAAGCTTTCTTT.

This chain uses TRBV5-4 with TRBJ2-2, with D unclear. The CDR3 is 14 residues long. CDR1 and CDR2 (germline): SGHNT, YYREEE (reference sequence). V lost 4 bases and J lost 3, with 10 bases in between. CDR3 region: CASSPIPHTGELFF. The CDR3 DNA sequence: TGTGCCAGCAGCCCGATCCCCCACACCGGGGAGCTGTTTTTT.

This clone was detected a few times. The rearrangement joins TRBV18 to TRBJ1-1; D uncertain. Trimming stripped 0 bases from V and 6 bases from J, with 11 bases between. The CDR3 contains 14 residues. Germline values: CDR1 KGHSH, CDR2 LQKENI. The CDR3 region has the DNA TGTGCCAGCTCACCACCTCCGAGAGGGCCTGAAGCTTTCTTT. Translated, it gives CASSPPPRGPEAFF.

This clone was observed a single time. The chain employs TRBV10-1 and TRBJ2-2; either TRBD1 or TRBD2 may supply D (5 bases each). V was pared by 4 bases and J by 2 bases, with 8 bases between. Germline values: CDR1 WNHNN, CDR2 SYGVQD (reference sequence). The CDR3 spans 14 residues. CDR3 bases: TGCGCCAGCAGTGCGGGGCACAACACCGGGGAGCTGTTTTTT. Amino acid sequence: CASSAGHNTGELFF.

The chain employs TRBV5-8 and TRBJ2-5; D tentatively reads TRBD1 or TRBD2 (5 bases each). This CDR3 has 16 amino acids. The germline gives CDR1 SGHTS, CDR2 YDEGEE. V shed 0 bases and J shed 5 bases, with 17 bases lying between them. The CDR3 DNA sequence: TGTGCCAGCAGCTTGGGAGCAGGGATGACTAAGGAGACCCAGTACTTC. This translates into CASSLGAGMTKETQYF.

This chain joins TRBV7-2 and TRBJ1-5; TRBD1 might be the D (6 bases). The germline gives CDR1 SGHTA, CDR2 FQGNSA. CDR3 length: 16 residues. V was trimmed by 5 bases and J by 0 bases, leaving 14 bases between them. The CDR3 bases are TGTGCCAGCAGCACTTACGGGGGGGCTAGCAATCAGCCCCAGCATTTT. Translating it yields CASSTYGGASNQPQHF. Looking up the rest from reference TRBV7-2 and TRBJ1-5 gives the full variable domain: GAGVSQSPSNKVTEKGKDVELRCDPISGHTALYWYRQSLGQGLEFLIYFQGNSAPDKSGLPSDRFSAERTGGSVSTLTIQRTQQEDSAVYLCASSTYGGASNQPQHFGDGTRLSIL.

J is TRBJ1-2 and V is TRBV29-1, with TRBD1 matching over 7 bases. CDR3 size: 14 residues. V lost 7 bases to trimming and J lost 2 bases; unmatched junction nucleotides: 10. Germline V gene data show CDR1 as SQVTM and CDR2 as ANQGSEA. The CDR3 bases are TGCAGCGCCCTCCCCGGACAGGAAAACTATGGCTACACCTTC. This gives the protein CSALPGQENYGYTF.

The chain combines TRBV30 with TRBJ1-1; perhaps TRBD1 as D (6 bases). CDR3 size: 14 residues. Trimming removed 4 bases at V and 3 bases at J, with 15 bases between. Germline CDR1 and CDR2: GTSNPN and SVGIG (reference sequence). The CDR3 here is CAWIWAGADTEAFF. The DNA for the CDR3 is TGTGCCTGGATATGGGCAGGGGCGGACACTGAAGCTTTCTTT.

V gene TRBV27 combines with J gene TRBJ1-2, with TRBD1 identical over 9 bases. V lost 6 bases, J lost 8 bases, and 7 bases stayed unmatched. Looked up from germline, CDR1 is MNHEY and CDR2 is SMNVEV (reference sequence). There are 13 residues in the CDR3. This CDR3 reads CASSRTGVRGYTF. As DNA, the CDR3 is TGTGCCAGCAGCAGGACAGGGGTTCGGGGCTACACCTTC.

The V and J genes are TRBV5-1 and TRBJ2-5; D call uncertain. Germline V gene sequence: CDR1 SGHRS, CDR2 YFSETQ. V gave up 0 bases and J gave up 2 bases, with 8 bases separating them. CDR3 length equals 14 residues. The CDR3, as DNA: TGCGCCAGCAGCTTGGAAGGTAGTCAAGAGACCCAGTACTTC. It translates to CASSLEGSQETQYF.

CDR3 in amino acids: CASSIAGQGSNQPQHF. The CDR3 nucleotides read TGTGCCAGTAGTATTGCGGGACAGGGAAGCAATCAGCCCCAGCATTTT. V usage is TRBV19 and J usage is TRBJ1-5; 9 bases match TRBD1. J gave up 1 base and V 3 bases, and 4 bases lay outside the gene matches. The CDR3 length is 16 residues. The germline V gene has CDR1 LNHDA and CDR2 SQIVND (reference sequence).

The chain joins TRBV2 to TRBJ1-2, with D possibly TRBD1 on 6 matching bases. The germline V gene has CDR1 SNHLY and CDR2 FYNNEI. Between the trimmed V and J ends, which lost 4 bases and 6 bases, there was a span of 9 bases. The CDR3 has 12 residues. The CDR3 DNA follows: TGTGCCAGCAGTGTACAGGGTAATGGCTACACCTTC. Its protein product is CASSVQGNGYTF.